These 9 T cell receptor beta chains share one sample of origin, sequenced in a study of breast tumors, draining lymph nodes, adjacent tissues. TCRdb reanalysed the multiplex PCR reads using MiXCR and keeps one entry per CDR3 protein. This table holds about 180,000 distinct CDR3 sequences, around a third found once. Samples came from axillary lymph nodes draining the breast cancer. The sequenced sample consisted of axillary lymph node tissue. The receptors originated from a female donor with breast cancer. Some clones in this sample may be carry-over from other donors' samples.

The table lists this clonotype with many counts. V and J are TRBV11-3 and TRBJ2-1, with D maybe TRBD1 (5 bases). Germline assignment: CDR1 SGHNT and CDR2 YENEEA. Trimming took off 4 bases at V and 0 bases at J, with 10 bases between the two ends. The CDR3 spans 15 residues. The CDR3 coding sequence is TGTGCCAGCAGCTCAGGGTGGAGCTCCTACAATGAGCAGTTCTTC. This translates into CASSSGWSSYNEQFF.

The CDR3 nucleotides read TGTGCCAGCAGCTTAGAGTCAGGTATCCAGCCCGGGGAGCTGTTTTTT. As protein: CASSLESGIQPGELFF. V gene TRBV7-8 combines with J gene TRBJ2-2; D is unresolved. This CDR3 is built from 16 residues. Germline CDR1 SGHVS, CDR2 FQNEAQ. Trimming took off 1 base at V and 6 bases at J, with 15 bases between the two ends.

This clonotype was found many times. The chain employs TRBV6-6 and TRBJ2-1, with D possibly matching TRBD1 (5 bases). V was pared by 8 bases and J by 7 bases, with 12 bases between. Per germline, CDR1 MNHNY and CDR2 SVGAGI (reference sequence). The length of the CDR3 is 12 residues. The CDR3 is CASGLGANEQFF. CDR3 sequence (DNA): TGTGCCAGCGGTCTAGGGGCAAATGAGCAGTTCTTC.

This clonotype showed up many times. The rearrangement joins TRBV12-3 or TRBV12-4 to TRBJ1-5; no reliable D call. The CDR3 runs to 15 residues. V lost 2 bases and J lost 0, with 8 bases in between. CDR3 nucleotide sequence: TGTGCCAGCAGTTTATCTGGGAGTAGCAATCAGCCCCAGCATTTT. It yields the protein CASSLSGSSNQPQHF.

This clonotype was seen at least ten times. This chain connects TRBV11-2 to TRBJ2-1; 7 bases align to TRBD2. CDR1 SGHAT and CDR2 FQNNGV come from the germline V gene. V shed 6 bases and J 10 bases; nucleotides not matched to a gene: 9. This CDR3 has 13 residues. CDR3 amino acids: CASREAGVYEQFF. As DNA, the CDR3 is TGTGCCAGCAGAGAGGCGGGGGTGTACGAGCAGTTCTTC.

This clonotype was recorded at least ten times. The rearrangement joins TRBV18 to TRBJ1-3, with D maybe TRBD1 (6 bases). Trimming took off 5 bases at V and 7 bases at J, with 12 bases between the two ends. This CDR3 contains 13 residues. Per germline, CDR1 KGHSH and CDR2 LQKENI. The CDR3 loop is CASSGGQRNTIYF. The DNA of the CDR3 is TGTGCCAGCTCAGGGGGGCAGCGGAACACCATATATTTT.

The chain has TRBV12-5 and TRBJ1-6; D is unresolved. In germline, CDR1 is LGHNT, CDR2 FRNRAP. There are 13 residues in the CDR3. CDR3 amino acids: CASSSQSATPLHF. DNA for the CDR3: TGTGCCAGCAGTTCCCAGAGCGCTACACCCCTCCACTTT.

Turning to this clonotype: A much more abundant neighbour one base away suggests this may be a read error. The gene calls are TRBV12-3 or TRBV12-4 and TRBJ2-3; D tentatively fits TRBD1 or TRBD2 (6 bases each). The CDR3 is made up of 16 amino acids. V gave up 4 bases and J gave up 3 bases, with 17 bases separating them. CDR3 amino acids: CASSSGTGAWTDTQYF. CDR3 nucleotides: TGTGCCAGCAGTTCCGGTACGGGGGCCTGGACAGATACGCAGTATTTT.

A remark on this clonotype: A read error may be the cause here, since a much bigger clone is one base away. This sequence joins TRBV20-1 and TRBJ1-2, with D possibly being TRBD1 (5 bases). The CDR3 sequence is 12 residues long. Per germline, CDR1 DFQATT and CDR2 SNEGSKA (reference sequence). CDR3 DNA sequence: TGCAGTGCCCCGGGACCTAGGGATGGCTCCACCTTC. This encodes CSAPGPRDGSTF.